Shown below are 21 T cell receptor beta chains from a single sample sequenced in a study of T-cell reconstitution after alpha-beta-depleted transplantation in children (dated by TCRdb to between 2015 and 2016). The library was produced with PCR. TCRdb records Illumina HiSeq 2500 as the sequencer. Molecular barcoding was employed in the preparation of TCR libraries, with unique molecular identifiers being used to normalize TCRbeta repertoire quantification. TCRdb reprocessed the public reads (quality trimming at Q25 with fastp, clone calling with MiXCR) and kept in-frame beta chains. Each CDR3 protein gets just one entry, which takes the most common genes and DNA from the rows behind it. Present in this sample are roughly 170,000 distinct CDR3 sequences, about 6.4% of which were seen just once. Of the sample, about 2.9% falls within the top ten clones. Specimen: PBMCs from the stem cell graft donor, collected from the stem cell graft. The receptors here all came from a human donor who donated a stem cell graft to a child with Wiskott-Aldrich syndrome.

Only a few counts were recorded for this clonotype. At one end, the junction sequence differs from germline, possibly due to a read error. The chain is built from TRBV28 and TRBJ2-2; D gene uncertain. The CDR3 has 16 amino acids. Germline CDR1 is MDHEN and CDR2 is SYDVKM. CDR3: CASSLFAVGPAGELFF. The CDR3 DNA reads TGTGCCAGCAGCTTATTTGCCGTCGGGCCTGCCGGGGAGCTGTTTTTT.

The table lists this clonotype with many counts. V usage is TRBV7-9 and J usage is TRBJ2-3; TRBD2 matches 7 bases. CDR1 is SEHNR, CDR2 FQNEAQ, per germline (reference sequence). This CDR3 has 16 amino acids. V dropped 5 bases and J dropped 0; count of bases not matched to a gene: 8. CDR3 DNA: TGTGCCAGCAGCCCTCCTAGCGGAGCTAGCACAGATACGCAGTATTTT. Translation: CASSPPSGASTDTQYF.

This clonotype showed up many times. The chain joins TRBV15 to TRBJ1-1; D possibly corresponds to TRBD1 (5 bases). The V gene lost 3 bases and the J gene lost 0 bases, with 8 bases spanning the gap. Germline CDR1 LNHNV, CDR2 YYDKDF (reference sequence). The CDR3 contains 14 residues. As DNA, the CDR3 is TGTGCCACCAGCAGCGGACACCTGAACACTGAAGCTTTCTTT. Its translation is CATSSGHLNTEAFF.

This clonotype was detected a few times. The chain combines TRBV3-1 with TRBJ2-4; a possible D gene is TRBD2 (5 bases). Looked up from germline, CDR1 is LGHDT and CDR2 is YNNKEL (reference sequence). The CDR3 runs 14 residues. Deletions cut 0 bases from V and 6 bases from J, with 9 bases between. The CDR3 nucleotides are TGTGCCAGCAGCCAAGATCCGGGAAGAAACATTCAGTACTTC. Its protein product is CASSQDPGRNIQYF.

This clonotype was seen only a few times. J is TRBJ1-5 and V is TRBV6-2 or TRBV6-3; 9 nucleotides agree with TRBD1. V shed 2 bases and J 1 base; nucleotides not matched to a gene: 0. The CDR3 loop spans 15 amino acids. Germline CDR1 MNHEY, CDR2 SVGEGT. CDR3 sequence: CASSYGTGSNQPQHF. The CDR3 bases are TGTGCCAGCAGTTACGGGACAGGGAGCAATCAGCCCCAGCATTTT.

This clonotype came up a few times. The rearrangement joins TRBV27 to TRBJ1-5; D unclear. The CDR3 consists of 16 residues. Deletions cut 2 bases from V and 4 bases from J, with 15 bases between. Germline assignment: CDR1 MNHEY and CDR2 SMNVEV (reference sequence). CDR3 in amino acids: CASSLQIPNANQPQHF. As DNA, the CDR3 is TGTGCCAGCAGTTTACAGATCCCAAATGCAAATCAGCCCCAGCATTTT.

This clonotype showed up many times. The chain employs TRBV20-1 and TRBJ1-6; D is unresolved. Trimming pared 0 bases from V and 8 bases from J, leaving 17 bases between. CDR3 length: 16 residues. Germline CDR1 reads DFQATT; CDR2 reads SNEGSKA (reference sequence). CDR3 nucleotide sequence: TGCAGTGCTAGAGATTGGATTAACTCTGGAGATTCACCCCTCCACTTT. This translates into CSARDWINSGDSPLHF.

In its sample, this clonotype was seen a few times. The chain joins TRBV11-1 to TRBJ2-7; 14 bases line up with TRBD2. J gave up 0 bases and V 5 bases, and 12 bases lay outside the gene matches. Germline V gene lookup returns CDR1 SGHAT and CDR2 FQDESV (reference sequence). The CDR3 consists of 19 residues. The CDR3 DNA sequence: TGTGCCAGCAGCCCTCGGACTAGCGGGGGGAAGCGGGGCTCCTACGAGCAGTACTTC. Amino acid sequence: CASSPRTSGGKRGSYEQYF.

In this sample, this clonotype turned up many times. This rearrangement joins TRBV7-2 to TRBJ2-3, with D hard to call. In germline, CDR1 is SGHTA, CDR2 FQGNSA. This CDR3 contains 16 residues. V gave up 5 bases and J gave up 2 bases, with 17 bases separating them. The CDR3 loop is CASSRKAALHTDTQYF. The CDR3 bases are TGTGCCAGCAGCCGGAAGGCGGCCCTTCACACAGATACGCAGTATTTT.

In this sample, this clonotype turned up a few times. The V call is TRBV7-2, the J call TRBJ1-1, with 9 bases lining up with TRBD1. CDR1 and CDR2 (germline): SGHTA, FQGNSA. V lost 5 bases and J lost 4; bases outside the gene matches: 5. The CDR3 extends over 14 amino acids. This chain's CDR3 is CASSRQGGSTEAFF. CDR3 nucleotide sequence: TGTGCCAGCAGCCGACAGGGGGGAAGCACTGAAGCTTTCTTT.

In this sample, this clonotype turned up many times. The V gene is TRBV10-3, the J gene TRBJ2-6; 8 nucleotides match TRBD1. V gave up 11 bases and J gave up 2 bases; unmatched junction bases: 11. CDR3 length: 16 amino acids. The V gene's germline CDR1 is ENHRY and CDR2 SYGVKD. The CDR3 DNA follows: TGTGCCTCTTGGGGCAGGGGGCTCCCTGGGGCCAACGTCCTGACTTTC. It translates to CASWGRGLPGANVLTF.

This clonotype showed up just a few times. This chain links TRBV7-9 with TRBJ2-7, with 8 bases aligning to TRBD1. CDR3 length equals 13 residues. Germline V gene lookup returns CDR1 SEHNR and CDR2 FQNEAQ (reference sequence). Losses at the gene ends were 3 bases for V and 7 bases for J; bases not matched to a gene: 5. CDR3 DNA sequence: TGTGCCAGCAGCTTGCAGGGGGCAGGAGAGCAGTACTTC. Translation gives CASSLQGAGEQYF.

The V call is TRBV6-2 or TRBV6-3, the J call TRBJ1-1, with D maybe TRBD1 (5 bases). V lost 4 bases and J lost 10, with 13 bases in between. The CDR3 runs 12 residues. The V gene's germline CDR1 is MNHEY and CDR2 SVGEGT. CDR3 in DNA: TGTGCCAGCAGTTCCAGGGTAGGGGCAGCTTTCTTT. This gives the protein CASSSRVGAAFF.

This clonotype was seen many times. This sequence joins TRBV5-1 and TRBJ2-1, with 9 bases fitting TRBD2. The CDR3 is made up of 16 amino acids. Germline lookup yields CDR1 SGHRS and CDR2 YFSETQ. V gave up 0 bases and J gave up 1 base; unmatched junction bases: 2. Here the CDR3 reads CASSLVTSGSYNEQFF. The CDR3 DNA is TGCGCCAGCAGCTTGGTGACTAGCGGTTCCTACAATGAGCAGTTCTTC.

This clonotype has at least ten counts. This chain joins TRBV5-1 and TRBJ1-2, with 11 bases matching TRBD1. Trimming removed 0 bases from V and 2 bases from J; junction bases left unmatched: 6. Germline assignment: CDR1 SGHRS and CDR2 YFSETQ. The CDR3 contains 17 residues. CDR3 protein: CASSLVRGQGANYGYTF. For the CDR3, the DNA is TGCGCCAGCAGCTTGGTGAGAGGACAGGGGGCCAACTATGGCTACACCTTC.

This clonotype has ten or more counts. This CDR3 is CASSFIPSGSSYNEQFF. CDR3 coding DNA: TGTGCCAGCAGCTTCATACCTAGCGGGAGCTCCTACAATGAGCAGTTCTTC. V and J are TRBV7-9 and TRBJ2-1; 10 bases are a match to TRBD2. Germline CDR1 and CDR2: SEHNR and FQNEAQ (reference sequence). V dropped 3 bases and J dropped 0; count of bases not matched to a gene: 5. This CDR3 is 17 amino acids long. Full variable domain (missing parts from reference TRBV7-9 and TRBJ2-1): DTGVSQNPRHKITKRGQNVTFRCDPISEHNRLYWYRQTLGQGPEFLTYFQNEAQLEKSRLLSDRFSAERPKGSFSTLEIQRTEQGDSAMYLCASSFIPSGSSYNEQFFGPGTRLTVL.

This chain connects TRBV3-1 to TRBJ2-1, with D hard to call. This CDR3 comprises 15 residues. The V and J ends lost 3 bases and 2 bases respectively, with 11 bases between them. Per germline, CDR1 LGHDT and CDR2 YNNKEL (reference sequence). The CDR3 here is CASSQVPQPYNEQFF. Here the CDR3 DNA reads TGTGCCAGCAGCCAGGTTCCCCAACCCTACAATGAGCAGTTCTTC.

This clonotype was found many times. This chain uses TRBV9 with TRBJ1-1; D uncertain. Trimming removed 0 bases at V and 0 bases at J, with 15 bases between. The V gene's germline CDR1 is SGDLS and CDR2 YYNGEE. The CDR3 sequence is 17 residues long. The CDR3 nucleotides read TGTGCCAGCAGCGTAGACCCCCCTGCCGGGGTGAACACTGAAGCTTTCTTT. It encodes CASSVDPPAGVNTEAFF.

In its sample, this clonotype was seen a few times. The chain is built from TRBV11-2 and TRBJ1-3; D is uncertain. Germline V gives CDR1 SGHAT, CDR2 FQNNGV. V was shortened by 5 bases and J by 0 bases, with 11 bases between the two germline ends. The CDR3 covers 15 residues. The DNA of the CDR3 is TGTGCCAGCAGCGCCGGACTGAACTCTGGAAACACCATATATTTT. It specifies CASSAGLNSGNTIYF.

This clonotype was recorded at least ten times. This chain links TRBV20-1 with TRBJ2-7; TRBD2 matches at 12 bases. Germline V gives CDR1 DFQATT, CDR2 SNEGSKA (reference sequence). The ends lost 3 bases at V and 3 bases at J; junction bases unmatched: 9. This CDR3 spans 16 amino acids. The CDR3 spells CSASGASGGGNYEQYF. In nucleotides, the CDR3 is TGCAGTGCTAGCGGGGCTAGCGGGGGGGGGAACTACGAGCAGTACTTC.

There are a few counts of this clonotype. V and J are TRBV18 and TRBJ2-5; tentatively, D is TRBD1 or TRBD2 (5 bases each). CDR1 is KGHSH, CDR2 LQKENI, per germline. This CDR3 is 13 amino acids long. Trimming removed 7 bases at V and 2 bases at J, with 11 bases between. CDR3 nucleotides: TGTGCCAGCTTTACCGGGGCGCAAGAGACCCAGTACTTC. It codes for CASFTGAQETQYF. Full variable domain (rest looked up from reference TRBV18 and TRBJ2-5): NAGVMQNPRHLVRRRGQEARLRCSPMKGHSHVYWYRQLPEEGLKFMVYLQKENIIDESGMPKERFSAEFPKEGPSILRIQQVVRGDSAAYFCASFTGAQETQYFGPGTRLLVL.